Listed below are T cell receptor beta chains from one sample, sequenced in a study of blood T cell repertoires in COVID-19. Measured with immunoSEQ multiplex PCR; TCRdb has only the in-frame clones, and not every one. The table has approximately 70,000 clones, around 87% seen once. Input material: peripheral blood. The receptors here all came from a man between 50 and 59 years old with active COVID-19. Both conserved end residues are part of each CDR3. The D gene is left open where the match is weak. Part of the rows lack a size; the others show once, few, many or a class for expanded clones.

NA,TRBV12-5,TRBJ1-2,NA,TGTGCTAGTGGTTTTGAACAGAATCGCTATGGCTACACCTTC,CASGFEQNRYGYTF
TRBD2,TRBV3-1/TRBV3-2,TRBJ2-4,NA,TGTGCCAGCAGCCAAGTAGCGGGCTCCACGGCCAAAAACATTCAGTACTTC,CASSQVAGSTAKNIQYF
NA,TRBV7-2,TRBJ2-3,NA,TGTGCCAGCTCGACAACAACTAGCACAGATACGCAGTATTTT,CASSTTTSTDTQYF
TRBD1,TRBV5-1,TRBJ2-3,NA,TGCGCCAGCAGTGGGACAGGGCGGACAGATACGCAGTATTTT,CASSGTGRTDTQYF
TRBD1,TRBV5-5,TRBJ2-7,NA,TGTGCCAGCAGCCACGGGACAGGGGGTGAAGGGGGAAGGGGCGAGCAGTACTTC,CASSHGTGGEGGRGEQYF
NA,TRBV30,TRBJ1-1,NA,TGTGCCTGGAAGAAGGCGGCGAACACTGAAGCTTTCTTT,CAWKKAANTEAFF
TRBD2,TRBV10-3,TRBJ2-1,NA,TGTGCCATCAGTGGGACTAGCGGGAGCGGGGAGCAGTTCTTC,CAISGTSGSGEQFF
TRBD2,TRBV11-2,TRBJ2-7,NA,TGTGCCAGCAGATCATCACCGGGACTAGCCCAGTACTTC,CASRSSPGLAQYF
NA,TRBV21-1,TRBJ1-2,NA,TGTGCCAGCAGCTCAACAGACCCGGGCTACACCTTC,CASSSTDPGYTF
NA,TRBV5-1,TRBJ2-3,NA,TGCGCCAGCAGCTCGACAGGTAGCGCAGATACGCAGTATTTT,CASSSTGSADTQYF
TRBD1,TRBV12-5,TRBJ2-3,NA,TGTGCTAGTGGTTTGGGACAGGGAAAGTCAGATACGCAGTATTTT,CASGLGQGKSDTQYF
TRBD1,TRBV6-6,TRBJ1-5,NA,TGTGCCAGCAGTCATGAAAGGGGACAGGGTGGGTATGGCAATCAGCCCCAGCATTTT,CASSHERGQGGYGNQPQHF
TRBD1,TRBV3-1/TRBV3-2,TRBJ1-1,NA,TGTGCCAGCACTCGTCTCGCGGGACAGACTTTGAACACTGAAGCTTTCTTT,CASTRLAGQTLNTEAFF
TRBD2,TRBV2,TRBJ2-2,once,TGTGCCAGCAGGACTAGCGGGACGAACACCGGGGAGCTGTTTTTT,CASRTSGTNTGELFF
TRBD2,TRBV19,TRBJ2-3,few,TGTGCCAGTAGAGGGACTAGCGGAACAGATACGCAGTATTTT,CASRGTSGTDTQYF
TRBD1,TRBV6-2/TRBV6-3,TRBJ1-5,NA,TGTGCCAGCAGTTCACAGGGGATTCAGCCCCAGCATTTT,CASSSQGIQPQHF
NA,TRBV30,TRBJ1-3,NA,TGTGCCTGGAGCGCAGGGGTTGGTGGAAACACCATATATTTT,CAWSAGVGGNTIYF
TRBD1,TRBV3-1/TRBV3-2,TRBJ1-1,NA,TGTGCCAGCAGCACAACAGGGGGCGCAACTGAAGCTTTCTTT,CASSTTGGATEAFF
TRBD2,TRBV7-2,TRBJ2-1,NA,TGTGCCAGCAGCTCCATGGGACTAGCGGGAGGTAGAGGGAATGAGCAGTTCTTC,CASSSMGLAGGRGNEQFF
NA,TRBV28,TRBJ1-2,NA,TGTGCCAGCAGTTTGCGGGGGTCTCATGGCTACACCTTC,CASSLRGSHGYTF
NA,TRBV24-1,TRBJ2-3,NA,TGTGCCACCAGTTGGGGGCTAATAGATACGCAGTATTTT,CATSWGLIDTQYF
NA,TRBV18,TRBJ2-1,few,TGTGCCAGCTCACCAACTGTAAGCTCCTACAATGAGCAGTTCTTC,CASSPTVSSYNEQFF
NA,TRBV28,TRBJ1-6,NA,TGTGCCAGCAGTTTCCCCAGGGGACCCCTCCACTTT,CASSFPRGPLHF
NA,TRBV28,TRBJ2-2,once,TGTGCCAGCTTTAGAGGGGGAACGTCCGGGGAGCTGTTTTTT,CASFRGGTSGELFF
NA,TRBV7-2,TRBJ2-1,NA,TGTGCCAGCAGCGCGGCGTCCTACAATGAGCAGTTCTTC,CASSAASYNEQFF
TRBD2,TRBV4-1,TRBJ2-7,NA,TGCGCCAGCAGGCGGGAGCGGGGGGGGTACGAGCAGTACTTC,CASRRERGGYEQYF
NA,TRBV3-1/TRBV3-2,TRBJ1-3,NA,TGTGCCAGCACCCAAAAGGGGTCTGGAAACACCATATATTTT,CASTQKGSGNTIYF
NA,TRBV29-1,TRBJ1-4,NA,TGCAGCGTTGGAACAGTCTCTAATGAAAAACTGTTTTTT,CSVGTVSNEKLFF